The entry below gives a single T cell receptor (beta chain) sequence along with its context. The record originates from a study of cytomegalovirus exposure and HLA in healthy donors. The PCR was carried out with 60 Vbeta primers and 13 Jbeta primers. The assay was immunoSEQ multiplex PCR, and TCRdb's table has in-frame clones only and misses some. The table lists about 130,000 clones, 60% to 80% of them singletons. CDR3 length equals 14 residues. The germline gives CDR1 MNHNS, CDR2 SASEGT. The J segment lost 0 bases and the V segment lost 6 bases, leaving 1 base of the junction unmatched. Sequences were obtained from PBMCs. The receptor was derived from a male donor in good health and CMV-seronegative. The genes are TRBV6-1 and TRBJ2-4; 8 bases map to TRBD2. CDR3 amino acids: CASSTSGAKNIQYF. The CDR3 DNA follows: TGTGCCAGCAGCACTAGCGGAGCCAAAAACATTCAGTACTTC.